Listed below are T cell receptor beta chains from one sample, sequenced in a study of Graves' ophthalmopathy and Graves' hyperthyroidism. TCRdb analysed the multiplex PCR reads with MiXCR anew, one entry per CDR3 protein. The table has about 48,000 distinct CDR3 sequences, roughly 52% seen once. Sequenced input: peripheral blood. The receptors originated from an adult man with Graves' ophthalmopathy. Each CDR3 is given with its conserved first and last residue. A D gene is named only where the DNA matches it firmly. Where a row states a size, it is once, few, many or the class of an expanded clone; other rows omit it.

clone_size,j_call,v_call,d_call,cdr3_nt,cdr3_aa
NA,TRBJ2-7,TRBV12-3/TRBV12-4,TRBD2,TGTGCCAGCAGTTTAACTAGCGGGTCCTACGAGCAGTACTTC,CASSLTSGSYEQYF
NA,TRBJ2-3,TRBV24-1,TRBD1,TGTGCCGCCAGTGTCAGACAGGGCGATTTTAGCATAGATACGCAGTATTTT,CAASVRQGDFSIDTQYF
NA,TRBJ2-7,TRBV20-1,TRBD2,TGCAGTGCTAGAGGCAGACTAGCGGGAGGCTACGAGCAGTACTTC,CSARGRLAGGYEQYF
few,TRBJ1-2,TRBV13,NA,TGTGCCAGCAGCAGTCGACAGGTGAACTATGGCTACACCTTC,CASSSRQVNYGYTF
many,TRBJ1-5,TRBV6-6,NA,TGTGCCAGCAGTCGGGCAGCCTCCAATCAGCCCCAGCATTTT,CASSRAASNQPQHF
NA,TRBJ1-6,TRBV2,TRBD1,TGTGCCTGCAAGAGGCGGGACAGCTCTAATTCACCCCTCCACTTT,CACKRRDSSNSPLHF
many,TRBJ2-3,TRBV7-6,NA,TGTGCCAGCAGCTTACTGGTGAGCACAGATACGCAGTATTTT,CASSLLVSTDTQYF
few,TRBJ2-7,TRBV20-1,NA,TGCAGTGCTAGAGGTGGGTGGCTAGCGAGGGACGAGCAGTACTTC,CSARGGWLARDEQYF
few,TRBJ2-2,TRBV3-1,NA,TGTGCCAGCAGCCCTCAGCGGAGTAACACCGGGGAGCTGTTTTTT,CASSPQRSNTGELFF
NA,TRBJ1-3,TRBV10-1,NA,TGCGCCAGGATTCGGGACAATGGGTTCTCTGGAAACACCATATATTTT,CARIRDNGFSGNTIYF
many,TRBJ2-7,TRBV5-1,TRBD1,TGCGCCAGCAGCTCTGGACAGGGATGGGCGGAGCAGTACTTC,CASSSGQGWAEQYF
NA,TRBJ1-2,TRBV7-9,NA,TGTGCCAGCAGCTTACAGTTAGGGGGCTATGGCTACACCTTC,CASSLQLGGYGYTF
NA,TRBJ2-1,TRBV19,NA,TGTGCCAGTATGAACCAACTCAATGAGCAGTTCTTC,CASMNQLNEQFF
NA,TRBJ2-1,TRBV15,TRBD2,TGTGCCACCAGCAGAGGCGGCGGGAGCTCCTACAATGAGCAGTTCTTC,CATSRGGGSSYNEQFF
many,TRBJ2-2,TRBV11-2,NA,TGTGCCAGCAGCCCCTTTCAGTCCGGGGAGCTGTTTTTT,CASSPFQSGELFF
NA,TRBJ2-5,TRBV10-3,TRBD2,TGTGCCATCAGTGAGTCGCGACTAGCGGGAGTGACCTCCCTGTACCAAGAGACCCAGTACTTC,CAISESRLAGVTSLYQETQYF
NA,TRBJ2-5,TRBV11-3,TRBD2,TGTGCCAGCAGCTTCGGGACTAGCGATCAAGAGACCCAGTACTTC,CASSFGTSDQETQYF
many,TRBJ2-5,TRBV3-1,NA,TGTGCCAGCAGCCAAAGGGGGGGAGAAGAGACCCAGTACTTC,CASSQRGGEETQYF
NA,TRBJ2-7,TRBV20-1,NA,TGCAGTGCTAGGGGGGCCAGGGAAGGGCAGTACTTC,CSARGAREGQYF
NA,TRBJ2-7,TRBV9,NA,TGTGCCAGCAGCGGCGGCAGGTCCTTCGAGCAGTACTTC,CASSGGRSFEQYF
many,TRBJ2-3,TRBV7-3,TRBD2,TGTGCCAGCAGCTTAGTGGCGGGAGGTCAAGTCACAGATACGCAGTATTTT,CASSLVAGGQVTDTQYF
NA,TRBJ2-7,TRBV10-3,NA,TGTGCCATCAGAACCAGGACTCCCGGGCACGAGCAGTACTTC,CAIRTRTPGHEQYF
NA,TRBJ2-2,TRBV9,NA,TGTGCCAGCAGCGTAGAGAGCTTCAACACCGGGGAGCTGTTTTTT,CASSVESFNTGELFF
NA,TRBJ2-5,TRBV20-1,NA,TGCAGTGCTAGAGTAGCCCTAGCCCTTCCTACCCAGTACTTC,CSARVALALPTQYF
many,TRBJ2-5,TRBV19,TRBD2,TGTGCCAGTACCCCTGGAAGCGGGAGGGAGACCCAGTACTTC,CASTPGSGRETQYF
few,TRBJ2-7,TRBV5-1,NA,TGCGCCAGCAGGGGTCTTCCAGGAGGGGGCGAGCAGTACTTC,CASRGLPGGGEQYF
NA,TRBJ2-2,TRBV2,TRBD1,TGTGCCAGCAGTCCCGCCACAGGGGCCAATCTGTTCACCGGGGAGCTGTTTTTT,CASSPATGANLFTGELFF
NA,TRBJ2-1,TRBV24-1,TRBD2,TGTGCCACCAGTGCGGGCGGGAGCTCCTACAATGAGCAGTTCTTC,CATSAGGSSYNEQFF
many,TRBJ2-3,TRBV9,NA,TGTGCCAGCAGCTACGCACCAGGGGTGGTAGGAGATACGCAGTATTTT,CASSYAPGVVGDTQYF